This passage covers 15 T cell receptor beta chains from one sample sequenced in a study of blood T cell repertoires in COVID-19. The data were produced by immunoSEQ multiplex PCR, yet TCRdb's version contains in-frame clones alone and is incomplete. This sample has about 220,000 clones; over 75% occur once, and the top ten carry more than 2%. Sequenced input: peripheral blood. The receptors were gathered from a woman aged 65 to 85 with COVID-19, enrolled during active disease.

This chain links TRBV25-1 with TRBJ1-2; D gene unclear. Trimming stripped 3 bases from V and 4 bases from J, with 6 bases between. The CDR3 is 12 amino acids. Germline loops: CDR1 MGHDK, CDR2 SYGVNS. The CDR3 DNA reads TGTGCCAGCAGTGACCCCGGCTATGGCTACACCTTC. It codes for CASSDPGYGYTF.

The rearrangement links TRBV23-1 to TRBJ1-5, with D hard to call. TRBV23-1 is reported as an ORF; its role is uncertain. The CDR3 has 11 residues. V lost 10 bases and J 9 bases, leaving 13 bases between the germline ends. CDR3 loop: CAKSGGGPQHF. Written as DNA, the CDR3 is TGCGCCAAATCGGGTGGTGGGCCCCAGCATTTT.

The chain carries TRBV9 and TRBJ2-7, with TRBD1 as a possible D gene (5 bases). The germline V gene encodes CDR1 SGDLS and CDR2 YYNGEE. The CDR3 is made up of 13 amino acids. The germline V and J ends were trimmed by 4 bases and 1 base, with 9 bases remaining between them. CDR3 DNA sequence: TGTGCCAGCAGCCCAAGGACATCCTACGAGCAGTACTTC. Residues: CASSPRTSYEQYF.

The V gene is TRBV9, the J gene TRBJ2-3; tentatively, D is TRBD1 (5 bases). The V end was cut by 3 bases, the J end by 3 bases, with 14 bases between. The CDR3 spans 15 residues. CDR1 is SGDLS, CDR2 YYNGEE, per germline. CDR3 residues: CASSEETGWTDTQYF. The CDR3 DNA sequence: TGTGCCAGCAGCGAGGAAACAGGTTGGACAGATACGCAGTATTTT.

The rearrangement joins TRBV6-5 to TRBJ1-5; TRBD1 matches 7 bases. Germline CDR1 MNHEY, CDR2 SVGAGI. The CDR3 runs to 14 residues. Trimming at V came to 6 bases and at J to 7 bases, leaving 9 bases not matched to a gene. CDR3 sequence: CASRPAGGRQPQHF. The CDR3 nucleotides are TGTGCCAGCAGGCCTGCAGGGGGACGACAGCCCCAGCATTTT.

CDR3 in DNA: TGTGCCAGCAGCCAAGAGGTGACTACGGACCTCCGGACCCAGTACTTC. Translation gives CASSQEVTTDLRTQYF. The chain joins TRBV3-1 (or the pseudogene TRBV3-2) to TRBJ2-5; perhaps TRBD2 as D (5 bases). CDR3 length equals 16 residues. Per germline, CDR1 LGHDT and CDR2 YNNKEL (reference sequence). Trimming cost V 0 bases and J 7 bases, with 18 bases left between them.

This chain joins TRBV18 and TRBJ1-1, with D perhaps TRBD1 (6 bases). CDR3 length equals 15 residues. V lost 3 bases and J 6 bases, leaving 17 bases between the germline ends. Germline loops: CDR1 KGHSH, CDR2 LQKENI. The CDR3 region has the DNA TGTGCCAGCTCACCGGTACCAGGGGAGTCGGCTGAAGCTTTCTTT. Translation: CASSPVPGESAEAFF.

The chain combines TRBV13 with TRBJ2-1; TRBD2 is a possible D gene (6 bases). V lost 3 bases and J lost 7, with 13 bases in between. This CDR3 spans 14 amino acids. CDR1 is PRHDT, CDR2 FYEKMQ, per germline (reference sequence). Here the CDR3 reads CASSFTGRKNEQFF. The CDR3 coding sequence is TGTGCCAGCAGCTTCACCGGGAGAAAGAATGAGCAGTTCTTC.

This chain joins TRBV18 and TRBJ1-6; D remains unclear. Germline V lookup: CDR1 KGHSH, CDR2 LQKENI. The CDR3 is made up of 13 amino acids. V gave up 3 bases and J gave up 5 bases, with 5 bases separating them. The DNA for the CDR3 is TGTGCCAGCTCACCCCAGGATAATTCACCCCTCCACTTT. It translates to CASSPQDNSPLHF.

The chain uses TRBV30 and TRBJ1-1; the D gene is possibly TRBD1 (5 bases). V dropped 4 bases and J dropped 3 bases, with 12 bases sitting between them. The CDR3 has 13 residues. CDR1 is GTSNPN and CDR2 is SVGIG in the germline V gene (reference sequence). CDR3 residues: CAWTAGRDTEAFF. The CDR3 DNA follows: TGTGCCTGGACGGCGGGACGGGACACTGAAGCTTTCTTT.

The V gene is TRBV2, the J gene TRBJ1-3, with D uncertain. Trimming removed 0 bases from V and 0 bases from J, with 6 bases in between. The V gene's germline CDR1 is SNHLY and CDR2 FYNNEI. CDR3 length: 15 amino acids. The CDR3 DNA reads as TGTGCCAGCAGTGAAGCGGCCAGCTCTGGAAACACCATATATTTT. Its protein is CASSEAASSGNTIYF.

CDR3 amino acids: CASSLVMSSYNSPLHF. CDR3 in DNA: TGTGCCAGCAGCTTAGTCATGAGCTCCTATAATTCACCCCTCCACTTT. The V and J genes are TRBV7-9 and TRBJ1-6; the D is unclear. The CDR3 consists of 16 residues. The germline gives CDR1 SEHNR, CDR2 FQNEAQ (reference sequence). V was clipped by 1 base and J by 0 bases, with 7 bases between them.

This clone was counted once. The CDR3 loop is CASSFYNSGANVLTF. The CDR3 DNA sequence: TGTGCCAGCAGTTTTTACAACTCTGGGGCCAACGTCCTGACTTTC. The chain employs TRBV6-5 and TRBJ2-6; D gene ambiguous. The CDR3 runs 15 residues. With 4 bases removed from V and 0 bases from J, the gap between germline ends came to 7 bases. In germline, CDR1 is MNHEY, CDR2 SVGAGI.

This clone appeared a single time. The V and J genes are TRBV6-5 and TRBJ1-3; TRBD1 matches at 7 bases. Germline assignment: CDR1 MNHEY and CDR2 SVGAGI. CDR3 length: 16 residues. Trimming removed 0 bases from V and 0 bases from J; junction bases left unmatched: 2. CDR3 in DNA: TGTGCCAGCAGTTACTCGTGGGACAGCTCTGGAAACACCATATATTTT. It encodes CASSYSWDSSGNTIYF.

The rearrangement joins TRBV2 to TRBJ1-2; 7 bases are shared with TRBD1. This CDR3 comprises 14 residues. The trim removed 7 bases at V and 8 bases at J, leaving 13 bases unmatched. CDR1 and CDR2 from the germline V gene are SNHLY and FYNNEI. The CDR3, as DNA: TGTGCCAGCACCGGGGTGAGGGGGCGGACCGGCTACACCTTC. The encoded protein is CASTGVRGRTGYTF.